This T cell receptor (beta chain) emerged from a study of shared clonotypes between healthy human individuals. The study's findings and limits: Naive subsets generally had larger estimated richness than memory subsets.

Comments on this clone: What it binds is not known.

Terminally differentiated effector memory CD45RA+ cells were left out of the naive CD8 fraction, which was CD45RO-negative and positively selected for CCR7. There were no recent acute infections or vaccinations among the donors, who were healthy HIV-negative adults. Each cell subset's genomic DNA was divided evenly among several immunoSEQ plates. Each sorted subset replicate got 200 ng genomic DNA, around 29,000 genomes. The assay was immunoSEQ multiplex PCR, and TCRdb's table has in-frame clones only and misses some. The sample shows hundreds of thousands of clones, roughly nine tenths of them seen only once. V lost 8 bases, J lost 9 bases, and 3 bases stayed unmatched. The length of the CDR3 is 10 residues. Germline V gene lookup returns CDR1 MNHNS and CDR2 SASEGT.

The clonotype originates from a young man in good health. The rearrangement links TRBV6-1 to TRBJ1-2, with 7 bases identical to TRBD1. The source material was naive CD8+ T cells sorted from blood. In nucleotides, the CDR3 is TGTGCCAGCGGGGACAGCAGCTACACCTTC. Translating gives CASGDSSYTF.